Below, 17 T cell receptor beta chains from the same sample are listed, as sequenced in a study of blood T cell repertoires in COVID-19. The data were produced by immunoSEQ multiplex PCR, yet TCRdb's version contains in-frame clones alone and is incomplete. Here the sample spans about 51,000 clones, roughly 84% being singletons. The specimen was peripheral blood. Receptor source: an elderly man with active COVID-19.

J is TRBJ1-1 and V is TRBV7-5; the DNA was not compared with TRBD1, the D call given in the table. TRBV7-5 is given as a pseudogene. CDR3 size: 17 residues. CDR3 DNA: TGTGTCAGAAGCCTCCCGGAGGTGGAGGGGGCGATCGCTGAAGCTTTCTTT. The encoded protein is CVRSLPEVEGAIAEAFF.

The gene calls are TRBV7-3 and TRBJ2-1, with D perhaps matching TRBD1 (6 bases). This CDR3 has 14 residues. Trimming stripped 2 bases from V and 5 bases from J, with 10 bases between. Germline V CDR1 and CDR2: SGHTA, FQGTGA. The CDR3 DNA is TGTGCCAGCAGCTTATGGGCAGGGGACAATGAGCAGTTCTTC. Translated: CASSLWAGDNEQFF. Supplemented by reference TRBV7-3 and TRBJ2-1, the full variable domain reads GAGVSQTPSNKVTEKGKYVELRCDPISGHTALYWYRQSLGQGPEFLIYFQGTGAADDSGLPNDRFFAVRPEGSVSTLKIQRTERGDSAVYLCASSLWAGDNEQFFGPGTRLTVL.

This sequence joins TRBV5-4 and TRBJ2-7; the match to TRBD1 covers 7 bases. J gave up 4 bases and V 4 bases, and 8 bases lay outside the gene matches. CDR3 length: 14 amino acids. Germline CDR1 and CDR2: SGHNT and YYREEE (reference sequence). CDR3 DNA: TGTGCCAGCAGCCTGGATGGGACAGTATACGAGCAGTACTTC. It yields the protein CASSLDGTVYEQYF.

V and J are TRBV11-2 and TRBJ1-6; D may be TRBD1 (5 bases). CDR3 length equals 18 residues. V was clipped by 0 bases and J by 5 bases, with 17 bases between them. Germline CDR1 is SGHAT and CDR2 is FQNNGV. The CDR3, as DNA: TGTGCCAGCAGCTTAGATAGTTTCGGGGGTTATGATAATTCACCCCTCCACTTT. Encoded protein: CASSLDSFGGYDNSPLHF.

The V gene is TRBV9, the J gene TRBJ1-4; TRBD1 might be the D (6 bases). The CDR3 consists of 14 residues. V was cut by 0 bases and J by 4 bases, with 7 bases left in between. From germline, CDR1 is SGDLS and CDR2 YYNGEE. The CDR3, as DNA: TGTGCCAGCAGCGTAGGGGGGCATAATGAAAAACTGTTTTTT. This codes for CASSVGGHNEKLFF. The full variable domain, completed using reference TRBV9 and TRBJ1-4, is DSGVTQTPKHLITATGQRVTLRCSPRSGDLSVYWYQQSLDQGLQFLIQYYNGEERAKGNILERFSAQQFPDLHSELNLSSLELGDSALYFCASSVGGHNEKLFFGSGTQLSVL.

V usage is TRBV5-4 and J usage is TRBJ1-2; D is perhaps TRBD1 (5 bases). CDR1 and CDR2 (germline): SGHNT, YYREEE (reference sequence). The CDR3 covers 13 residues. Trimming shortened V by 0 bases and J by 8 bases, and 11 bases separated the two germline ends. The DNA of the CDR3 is TGTGCCAGCAGCTTGGAAGGAGGGGACGGCTACACCTTC. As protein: CASSLEGGDGYTF.

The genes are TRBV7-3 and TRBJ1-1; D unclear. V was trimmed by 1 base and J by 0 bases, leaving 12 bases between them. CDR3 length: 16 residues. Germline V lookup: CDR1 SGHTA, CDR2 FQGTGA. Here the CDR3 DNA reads TGTGCCAGCAGCTTAAACCCGCCGGGGTTGAACACTGAAGCTTTCTTT. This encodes CASSLNPPGLNTEAFF.

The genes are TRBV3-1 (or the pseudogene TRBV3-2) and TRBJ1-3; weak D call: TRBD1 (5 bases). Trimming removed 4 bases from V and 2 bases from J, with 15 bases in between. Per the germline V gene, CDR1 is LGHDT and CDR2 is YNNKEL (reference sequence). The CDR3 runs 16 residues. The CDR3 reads CASSPNGGSPGNTIYF. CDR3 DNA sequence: TGTGCCAGCAGCCCCAATGGGGGGTCCCCTGGAAACACCATATATTTT.

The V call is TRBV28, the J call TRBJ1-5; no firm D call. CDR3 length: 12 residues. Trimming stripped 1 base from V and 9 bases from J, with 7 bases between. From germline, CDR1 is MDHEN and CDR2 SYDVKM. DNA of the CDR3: TGTGCCAGCAGTTTATCATCGGGGCCCCAGCATTTT. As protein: CASSLSSGPQHF.

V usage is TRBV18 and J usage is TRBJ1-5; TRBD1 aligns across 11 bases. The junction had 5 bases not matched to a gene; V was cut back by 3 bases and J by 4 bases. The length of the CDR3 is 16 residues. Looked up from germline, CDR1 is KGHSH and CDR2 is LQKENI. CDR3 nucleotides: TGTGCCAGCTCACCGACGGGACAGGGGGGGAATCAGCCCCAGCATTTT. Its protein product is CASSPTGQGGNQPQHF.

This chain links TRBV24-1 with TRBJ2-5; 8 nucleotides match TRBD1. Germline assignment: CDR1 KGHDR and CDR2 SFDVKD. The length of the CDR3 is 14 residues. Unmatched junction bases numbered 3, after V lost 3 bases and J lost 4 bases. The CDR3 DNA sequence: TGTGCCACCAGTGATCCCGGGACAGGAGAGACCCAGTACTTC. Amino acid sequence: CATSDPGTGETQYF.

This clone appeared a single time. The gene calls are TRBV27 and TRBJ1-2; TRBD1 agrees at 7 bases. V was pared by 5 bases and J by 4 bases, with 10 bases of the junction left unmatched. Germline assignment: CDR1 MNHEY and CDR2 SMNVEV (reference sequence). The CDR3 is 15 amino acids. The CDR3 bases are TGTGCCAGCAGTAGAAACCGGGACAGCAGCTATGGCTACACCTTC. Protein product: CASSRNRDSSYGYTF.

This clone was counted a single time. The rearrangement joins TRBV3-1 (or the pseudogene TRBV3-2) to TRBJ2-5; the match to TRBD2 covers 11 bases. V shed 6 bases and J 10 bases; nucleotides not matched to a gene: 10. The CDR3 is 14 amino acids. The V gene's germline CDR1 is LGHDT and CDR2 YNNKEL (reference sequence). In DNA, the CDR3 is TGTGCCAGCAGTCAGACTAGCGGGACTCGAAGCCAGTACTTC. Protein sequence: CASSQTSGTRSQYF.

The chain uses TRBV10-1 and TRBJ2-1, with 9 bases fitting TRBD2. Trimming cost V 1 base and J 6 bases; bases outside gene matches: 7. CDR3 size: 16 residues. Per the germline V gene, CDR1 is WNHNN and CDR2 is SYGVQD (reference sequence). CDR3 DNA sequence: TGCGCCAGCAGTGAGTTGGCGGGAGGGCCCTCCAATGAGCAGTTCTTC. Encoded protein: CASSELAGGPSNEQFF.

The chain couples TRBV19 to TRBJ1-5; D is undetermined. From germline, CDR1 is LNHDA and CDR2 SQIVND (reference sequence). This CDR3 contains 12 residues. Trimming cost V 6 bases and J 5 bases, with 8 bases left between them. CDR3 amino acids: CASRRQDQPQHF. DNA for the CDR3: TGTGCCAGTAGGAGACAAGATCAGCCCCAGCATTTT. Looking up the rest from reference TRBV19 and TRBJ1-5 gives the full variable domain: DGGITQSPKYLFRKEGQNVTLSCEQNLNHDAMYWYRQDPGQGLRLIYYSQIVNDFQKGDIAEGYSVSREKKESFPLTVTSAQKNPTAFYLCASRRQDQPQHFGDGTRLSIL.

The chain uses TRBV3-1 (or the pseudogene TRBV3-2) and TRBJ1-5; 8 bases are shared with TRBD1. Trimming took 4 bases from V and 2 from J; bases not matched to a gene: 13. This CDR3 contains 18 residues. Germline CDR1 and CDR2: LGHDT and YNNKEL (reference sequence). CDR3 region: CASSLRTPGQGGNQPQHF. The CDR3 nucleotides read TGTGCCAGCAGCCTCAGAACCCCAGGACAGGGTGGCAATCAGCCCCAGCATTTT.

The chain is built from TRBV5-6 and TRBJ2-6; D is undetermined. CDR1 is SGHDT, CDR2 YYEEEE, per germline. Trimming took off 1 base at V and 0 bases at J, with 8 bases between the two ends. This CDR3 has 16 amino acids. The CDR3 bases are TGTGCCAGCAGCTTGATGTGGGCCTCTGGGGCCAACGTCCTGACTTTC. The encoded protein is CASSLMWASGANVLTF.